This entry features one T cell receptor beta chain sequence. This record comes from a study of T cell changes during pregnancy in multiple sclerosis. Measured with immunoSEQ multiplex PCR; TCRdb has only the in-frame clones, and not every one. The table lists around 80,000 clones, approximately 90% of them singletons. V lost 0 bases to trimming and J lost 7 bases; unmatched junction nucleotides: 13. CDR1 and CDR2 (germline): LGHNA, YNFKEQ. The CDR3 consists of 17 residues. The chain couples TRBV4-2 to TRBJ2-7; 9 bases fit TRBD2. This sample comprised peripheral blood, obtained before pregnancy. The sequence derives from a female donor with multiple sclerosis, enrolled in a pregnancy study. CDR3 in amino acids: CASSQEPGGRGGSEQYF. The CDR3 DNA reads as TGTGCCAGCAGCCAAGAACCGGGCGGGAGGGGGGGAAGTGAGCAGTACTTC.